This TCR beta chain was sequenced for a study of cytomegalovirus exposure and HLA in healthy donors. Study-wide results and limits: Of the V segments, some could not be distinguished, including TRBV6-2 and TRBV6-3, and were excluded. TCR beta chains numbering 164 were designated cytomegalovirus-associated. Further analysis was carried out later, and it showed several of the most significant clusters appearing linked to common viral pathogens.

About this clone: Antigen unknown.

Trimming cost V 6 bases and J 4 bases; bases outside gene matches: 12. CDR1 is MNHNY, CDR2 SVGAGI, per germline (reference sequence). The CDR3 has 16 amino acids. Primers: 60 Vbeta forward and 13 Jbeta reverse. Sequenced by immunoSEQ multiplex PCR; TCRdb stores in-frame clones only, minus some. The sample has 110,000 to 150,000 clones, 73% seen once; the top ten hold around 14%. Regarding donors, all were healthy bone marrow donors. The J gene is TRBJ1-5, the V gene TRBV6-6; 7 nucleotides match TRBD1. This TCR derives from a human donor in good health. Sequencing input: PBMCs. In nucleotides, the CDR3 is TGTGCCAGCAGCCAAGGTCCTCGGGACAGAAATCAGCCCCAGCATTTT. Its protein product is CASSQGPRDRNQPQHF.